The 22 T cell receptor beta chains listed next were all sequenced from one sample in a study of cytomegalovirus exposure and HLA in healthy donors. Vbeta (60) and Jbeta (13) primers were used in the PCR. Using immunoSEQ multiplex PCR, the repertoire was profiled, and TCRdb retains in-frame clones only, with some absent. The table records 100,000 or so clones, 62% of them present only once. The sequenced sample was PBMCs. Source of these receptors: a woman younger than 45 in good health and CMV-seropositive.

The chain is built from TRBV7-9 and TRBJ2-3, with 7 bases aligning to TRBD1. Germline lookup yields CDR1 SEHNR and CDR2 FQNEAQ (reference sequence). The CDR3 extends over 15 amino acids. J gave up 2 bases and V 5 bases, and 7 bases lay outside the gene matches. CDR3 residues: CASSLKGAITDTQYF. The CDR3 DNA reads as TGTGCCAGCAGCCTAAAGGGGGCCATCACAGATACGCAGTATTTT. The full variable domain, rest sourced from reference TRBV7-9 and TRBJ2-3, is DTGVSQNPRHKITKRGQNVTFRCDPISEHNRLYWYRQTLGQGPEFLTYFQNEAQLEKSRLLSDRFSAERPKGSFSTLEIQRTEQGDSAMYLCASSLKGAITDTQYFGPGTRLTVL.

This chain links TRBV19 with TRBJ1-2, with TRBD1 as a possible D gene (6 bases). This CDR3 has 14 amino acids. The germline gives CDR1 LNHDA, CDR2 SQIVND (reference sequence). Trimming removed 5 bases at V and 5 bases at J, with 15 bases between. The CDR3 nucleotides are TGTGCCAGTAGTTCGCGGCAGGGGCAATATGGCTACACCTTC. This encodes CASSSRQGQYGYTF.

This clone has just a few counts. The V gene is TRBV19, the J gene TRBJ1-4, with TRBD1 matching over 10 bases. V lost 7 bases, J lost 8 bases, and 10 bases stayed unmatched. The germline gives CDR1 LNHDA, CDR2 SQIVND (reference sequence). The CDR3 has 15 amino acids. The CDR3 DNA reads TGTGCCAGTACTACGGGACAGGGGCCAGGCGAAAAACTGTTTTTT. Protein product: CASTTGQGPGEKLFF.

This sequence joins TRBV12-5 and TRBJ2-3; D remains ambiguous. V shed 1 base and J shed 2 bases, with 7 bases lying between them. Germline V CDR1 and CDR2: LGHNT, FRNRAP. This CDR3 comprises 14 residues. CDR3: CASGLGRYTDTQYF. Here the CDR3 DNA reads TGTGCTAGTGGTTTGGGGAGATACACAGATACGCAGTATTTT.

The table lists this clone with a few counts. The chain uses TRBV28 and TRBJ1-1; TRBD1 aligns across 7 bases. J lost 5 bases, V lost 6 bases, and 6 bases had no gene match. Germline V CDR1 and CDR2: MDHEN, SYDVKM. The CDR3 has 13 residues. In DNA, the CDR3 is TGTGCCAGCAGGAGGGAGACAGGGACTGAAGCTTTCTTT. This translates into CASRRETGTEAFF.

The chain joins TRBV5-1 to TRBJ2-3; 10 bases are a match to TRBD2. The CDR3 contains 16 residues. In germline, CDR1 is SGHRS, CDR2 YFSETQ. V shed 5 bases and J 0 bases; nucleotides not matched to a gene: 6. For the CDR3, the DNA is TGCGCCAGCAGGGGTCTAGCGGGGGTGAGCACAGATACGCAGTATTTT. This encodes CASRGLAGVSTDTQYF.

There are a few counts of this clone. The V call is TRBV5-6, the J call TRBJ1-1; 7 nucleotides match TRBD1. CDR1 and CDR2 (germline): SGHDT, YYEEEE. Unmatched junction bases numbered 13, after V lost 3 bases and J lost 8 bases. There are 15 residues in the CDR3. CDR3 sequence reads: CASSSPTGPAVEAFF. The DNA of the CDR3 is TGTGCCAGCAGCTCCCCGACAGGGCCAGCGGTGGAAGCTTTCTTT. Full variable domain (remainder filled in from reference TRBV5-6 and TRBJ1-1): DAGVTQSPTHLIKTRGQQVTLRCSPKSGHDTVSWYQQALGQGPQFIFQYYEEEERQRGNFPDRFSGHQFPNYSSELNVNALLLGDSALYLCASSSPTGPAVEAFFGQGTRLTVV.

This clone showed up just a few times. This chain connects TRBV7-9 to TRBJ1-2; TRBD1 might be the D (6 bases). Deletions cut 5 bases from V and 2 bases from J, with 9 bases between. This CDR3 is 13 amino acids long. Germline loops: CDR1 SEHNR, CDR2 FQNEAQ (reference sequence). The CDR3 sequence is CASSPTGNYGYTF. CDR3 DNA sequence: TGTGCCAGCAGCCCCACAGGGAACTATGGCTACACCTTC.

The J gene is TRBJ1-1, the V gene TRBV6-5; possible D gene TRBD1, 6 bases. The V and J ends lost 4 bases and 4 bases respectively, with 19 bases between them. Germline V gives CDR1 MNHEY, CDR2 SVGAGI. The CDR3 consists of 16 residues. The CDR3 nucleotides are TGTGCCAGCAGTTGGGGGGCGGGGGAAGGAGTCACTGAAGCTTTCTTT. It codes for CASSWGAGEGVTEAFF.

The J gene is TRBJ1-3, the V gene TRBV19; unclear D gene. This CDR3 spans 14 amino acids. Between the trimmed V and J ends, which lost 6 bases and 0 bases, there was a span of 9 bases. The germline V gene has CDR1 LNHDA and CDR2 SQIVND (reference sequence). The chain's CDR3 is CASRGRGSGNTIYF. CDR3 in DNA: TGTGCCAGTAGGGGTCGAGGCTCTGGAAACACCATATATTTT.

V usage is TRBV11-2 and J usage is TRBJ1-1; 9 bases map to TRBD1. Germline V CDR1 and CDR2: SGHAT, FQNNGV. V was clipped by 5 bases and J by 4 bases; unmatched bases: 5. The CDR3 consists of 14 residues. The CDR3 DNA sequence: TGTGCCAGCAGCCTCGGGACAGGGACCACTGAAGCTTTCTTT. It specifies CASSLGTGTTEAFF.

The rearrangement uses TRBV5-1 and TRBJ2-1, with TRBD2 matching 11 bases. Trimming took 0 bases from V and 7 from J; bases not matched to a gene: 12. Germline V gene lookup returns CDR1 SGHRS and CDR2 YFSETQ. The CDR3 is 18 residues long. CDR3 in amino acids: CASSLAGDSGGARNEQFF. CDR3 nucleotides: TGCGCCAGCAGCTTGGCCGGGGATAGCGGGGGGGCCAGGAATGAGCAGTTCTTC.

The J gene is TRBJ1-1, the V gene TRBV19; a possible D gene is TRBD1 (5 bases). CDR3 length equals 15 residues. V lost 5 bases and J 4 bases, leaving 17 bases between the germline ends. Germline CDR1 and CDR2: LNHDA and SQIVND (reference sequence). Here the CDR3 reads CASSRRRQKGTEAFF. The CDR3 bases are TGTGCCAGTAGTCGCCGGAGACAGAAGGGCACTGAAGCTTTCTTT.

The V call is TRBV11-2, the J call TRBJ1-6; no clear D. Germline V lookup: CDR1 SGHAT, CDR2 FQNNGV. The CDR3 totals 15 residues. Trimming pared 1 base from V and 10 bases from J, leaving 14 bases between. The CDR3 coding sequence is TGTGCCAGCAGCTTAGGGGTGGCAGGAACATCACCCCTCCACTTT. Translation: CASSLGVAGTSPLHF.

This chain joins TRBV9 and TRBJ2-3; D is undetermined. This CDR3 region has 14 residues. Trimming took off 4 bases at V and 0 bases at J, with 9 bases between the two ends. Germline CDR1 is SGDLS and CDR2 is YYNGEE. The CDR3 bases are TGTGCCAGCAGCTTCCTCTCTAGCACAGATACGCAGTATTTT. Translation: CASSFLSSTDTQYF.

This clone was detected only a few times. CDR3: CATGAGTGKGYTF. Written as DNA, the CDR3 is TGTGCCACGGGGGCCGGGACAGGGAAAGGCTACACCTTC. The chain carries TRBV10-3 and TRBJ1-2; 9 bases line up with TRBD1. This CDR3 is built from 13 residues. V was clipped by 10 bases and J by 8 bases; unmatched bases: 11. Looked up from germline, CDR1 is ENHRY and CDR2 is SYGVKD.

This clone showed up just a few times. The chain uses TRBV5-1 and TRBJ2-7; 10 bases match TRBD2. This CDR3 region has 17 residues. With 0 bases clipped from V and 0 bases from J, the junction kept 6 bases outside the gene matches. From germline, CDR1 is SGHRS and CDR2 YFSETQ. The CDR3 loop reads CASSLALTSGRSYEQYF. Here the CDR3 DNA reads TGCGCCAGCAGCTTGGCCCTGACTAGCGGGCGCTCCTACGAGCAGTACTTC.

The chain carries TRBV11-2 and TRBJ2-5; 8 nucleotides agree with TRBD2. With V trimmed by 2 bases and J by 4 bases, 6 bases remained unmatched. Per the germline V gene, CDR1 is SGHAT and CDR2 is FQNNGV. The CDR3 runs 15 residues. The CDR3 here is CASSLSGGGRETQYF. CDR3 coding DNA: TGTGCCAGCAGCTTAAGCGGGGGTGGGCGAGAGACCCAGTACTTC.

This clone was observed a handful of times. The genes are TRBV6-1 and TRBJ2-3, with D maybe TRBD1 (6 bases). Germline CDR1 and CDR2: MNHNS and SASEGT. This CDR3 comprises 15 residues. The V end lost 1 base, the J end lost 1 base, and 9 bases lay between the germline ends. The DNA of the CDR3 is TGTGCCAGCAGTGAAGAAGCAGGGGGCACAGATACGCAGTATTTT. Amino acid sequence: CASSEEAGGTDTQYF.

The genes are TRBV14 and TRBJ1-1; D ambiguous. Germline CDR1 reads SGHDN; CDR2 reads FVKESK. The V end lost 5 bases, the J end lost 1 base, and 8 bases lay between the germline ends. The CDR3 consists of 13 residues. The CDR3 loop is CASSVQSNTEAFF. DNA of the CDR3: TGTGCCAGCAGCGTACAGTCGAACACTGAAGCTTTCTTT.

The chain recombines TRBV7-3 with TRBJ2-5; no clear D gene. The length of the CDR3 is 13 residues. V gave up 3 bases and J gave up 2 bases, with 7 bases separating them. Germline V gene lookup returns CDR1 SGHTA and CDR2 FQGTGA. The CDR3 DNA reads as TGTGCCAGCAGCTTTCGTTTGCAAGAGACCCAGTACTTC. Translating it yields CASSFRLQETQYF.

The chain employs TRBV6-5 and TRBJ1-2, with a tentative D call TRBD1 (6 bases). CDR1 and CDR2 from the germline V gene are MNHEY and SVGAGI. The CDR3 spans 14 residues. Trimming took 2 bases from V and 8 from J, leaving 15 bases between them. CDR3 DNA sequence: TGTGCCAGCAGTTACGGCCCTACAGGGAAAGGCTACACCTTC. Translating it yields CASSYGPTGKGYTF.